This T cell receptor (beta chain) was identified during a study of beta chain features in type 1 diabetes. Only a few counts were recorded for this clone. Antigen unknown. Study-level points and caveats: Type 1 diabetes patients had moderately but significantly shorter TCRB CDR3s in all four CD4+ subsets. Naive, central memory and regulatory TCRB repertoires appeared more similar among patients than healthy donors.

cDNA synthesis used the whole RNA isolate, giving expressed TCRB sequences. The assay was immunoSEQ multiplex PCR, and TCRdb's table has in-frame clones only and misses some. Of approximately 250,000 clones detected, roughly 10% appear once; the ten largest clones hold more than 0.015%. The CDR3 sequence is 14 residues long. The V gene end was trimmed by 5 bases and the J gene end by 5 bases; junction bases not matched to a gene: 6. Germline V gene lookup returns CDR1 LNHDA and CDR2 SQIVND (reference sequence). Specimen: naive CD4+ T cells from blood. The rearrangement uses TRBV19 and TRBJ1-5; 7 bases match TRBD1. The origin of this receptor is a young man with type 1 diabetes. The CDR3 sequence is CASSLQGLHQPQHF. The DNA for the CDR3 is TGTGCCAGTAGTTTACAGGGGCTCCATCAGCCCCAGCATTTT.